Described below is a single T cell receptor (beta chain) sequence and its context. Its specific antigen is unknown. Base qualities are not at hand, and no much larger clone is one base apart. The junction shows trimming of 1 base on V and 6 bases on J, and the gene matches do not reach 8 bases of it. Inclusive of the bounding cysteine and phenylalanine, the CDR3 is 16 residues long. Just the 48-base CDR3 DNA is kept, in frame starting at base 1. The germline V gene specifies MGHRA as CDR1 and YSYEKL as CDR2. The data belong to a study of blood T cell repertoires in COVID-19 (dated by TCRdb to 2019 to 2021). Notes on the research overall: Samples covering the acute and convalescent phases of COVID-19 were provided by collaborators in the United States, Italy and Spain. The material from the prospective study consisted of cDNA or gDNA derived from T cells, B-cell-depleted T cells, or PBMCs. The dataset comprised deeply sampled blood TCRbeta repertoires from subjects exposed to, actively infected with, or recovered from COVID-19. A freely available public database, intended as a resource for researchers studying the immune response to SARS-CoV-2, is where the repertoires were released. The samples were drawn from the first 160 participants of the ongoing ImmuneRACE study and from 1,254 subjects provided by 6 global collaborators. Sample metadata almost always included a de-identified subject ID, COVID-19 status, age in years and sex. HLA class I and class II types, where available, came from metadata supplied by the sample provider rather than from assay-based typing. The study at large found these results: How much clinical and demographic metadata was included differed by source and by participant, and the metadata was provided uncurated.

The immunoSEQ Assay, a bias-controlled multiplex PCR, was used to amplify TCRbeta CDR3 regions from genomic DNA. In the authors' own workflow: The number of nucleated cells in each sample was estimated from the amplification of reference gene primers within the assay. To quantify the absolute abundance of each unique TCRbeta CDR3 rearrangement, sequence reads were collapsed and filtered. For each sample, productive Simpson clonality was calculated as the square root of Simpson's diversity index over productive rearrangements. TCRdb mirrors the immuneACCESS table, restricted to in-frame sequences. Some clones are absent from its copies; in checked studies, under half trace to an unresolved V gene, and the reason for the others is unknown. D and trimming come from the DNA, and the V and J calls and clone size come from that table. The sample table lists about 140,000 clones, around 86% of them with a count of one. 37% of the sample lies in the top ten.

Another Seattle source contributed samples from volunteer blood donors who had recovered from COVID-19. Collaborating institutions collected whole blood in K2EDTA tubes following their own protocols. For TCRbeta analysis, collaborators shipped samples in one of three forms: frozen whole blood, isolated PBMCs, or DNA extracted from either of those sample types. Sequencing was done on a sample of peripheral blood. The chain was built from TRBV4-1 and TRBJ1-1, and TRBD1 matches 10 of the central bases. The TCR originated in a man aged 45-65 years who had recovered from COVID-19. Read as DNA, the sequence is TGCGCCAGCAGCCAAGTGGAGACAGGGGGCGGCCCTGAAGCTTTCTTT. The resulting protein is CASSQVETGGGPEAFF.